This T cell receptor (beta chain) was profiled in a study of CD8 T cells in Susac syndrome. This CDR3 comprises 15 residues. Between the trimmed V and J ends, which lost 10 bases and 0 bases, there was a span of 15 bases. CDR1 LNHDA and CDR2 SQIVND come from the germline V gene (reference sequence). With random hexamers, about 0.5 to 1 ug RNA was reverse transcribed. immunoSEQ multiplex PCR amplified TCR beta CDR3 across 54 Vbeta, 13 Jbeta. Each CDR3 protein gets one entry after TCRdb re-called the immunoSEQ multiplex PCR reads with MiXCR. The sample consists of roughly 200,000 distinct CDR3 sequences, more than 90% of them appearing once. The study sequenced TCR beta in blood CD8+ and CD4+ T cells. Relapsing-remitting disease, either stable or active, was present in the treatment-naive patients who were the multiple sclerosis controls. Purification of the CD8+ and CD4+ T cells relied on negative isolation, and TEMRA cells underwent FACS enrichment.

The TCR sequence derives from a human donor with multiple sclerosis. The sample consisted of CD4+ T cells from PBMCs. The rearrangement uses TRBV19 and TRBJ2-2; weak D call: TRBD2 (6 bases). CDR3 sequence reads: CATHPGDSNTGELFF. Written as DNA, the CDR3 is TGTGCCACTCACCCGGGGGACTCGAACACCGGGGAGCTGTTTTTT.